One T cell receptor beta chain is described in this entry. Its antigen is undetermined. The data originate from a study of blood T cells in healthy people across ages. Findings and caveats of the study: Compared with aged donors, long-lived donors showed fewer expanded clones, suggesting selection.

Combining a sample-barcoded 5' primer with a J-beta primer mix, a second PCR ran for 7 to 11 cycles. TCRdb used MiXCR to reprocess the 5' RACE reads, holding one entry per CDR3 protein. The repertoire holds about 1.8 million distinct CDR3 sequences, about 49% seen once, with more than 2% in the top ten. Trimming took off 5 bases at V and 3 bases at J, with 8 bases between the two ends. The CDR3 totals 13 residues. From germline, CDR1 is MNHEY and CDR2 SMNVEV (reference sequence). The chain uses TRBV27 and TRBJ2-1; D is undetermined. Material for sequencing was blood. This clonotype was obtained from a woman in her forties in good health. CDR3 nucleotide sequence: TGTGCCAGCAGTCGCCCTAACTACAATGAGCAGTTCTTC. It specifies CASSRPNYNEQFF.